These 9 T cell receptor beta chains came from one sample sequenced in a study of blood T cell repertoires in COVID-19. The table came from immunoSEQ multiplex PCR; TCRdb's copy has only in-frame clones and leaves some out. The table shows under 200,000 clones, with roughly 86% occurring only once. The sample comprised peripheral blood. The receptors here all came from a man aged 35 to 55 with active or convalescent COVID-19.

The rearrangement links TRBV2 to TRBJ2-5, with TRBD2 matching 12 bases. Germline CDR1 and CDR2: SNHLY and FYNNEI. The CDR3 is made up of 16 amino acids. V lost 1 base, J lost 4 bases, and 4 bases stayed unmatched. Here the CDR3 reads CASSEVASGGAETQYF. The CDR3, as DNA: TGTGCCAGCAGTGAAGTAGCTAGCGGGGGGGCAGAGACCCAGTACTTC. Full variable domain (missing parts from reference TRBV2 and TRBJ2-5): EPEVTQTPSHQVTQMGQEVILRCVPISNHLYFYWYRQILGQKVEFLVSFYNNEISEKSEIFDDQFSVERPDGSNFTLKIRSTKLEDSAMYFCASSEVASGGAETQYFGPGTRLLVL.

This rearrangement joins TRBV6-2 or TRBV6-3 to TRBJ1-2, with no clear D. CDR3 length: 13 residues. The germline gives CDR1 MNHEY, CDR2 SVGEGT. V was clipped by 6 bases and J by 8 bases, with 16 bases between them. Written as DNA, the CDR3 is TGTGCCAGCAGCCTCTGGAGGTTCGGCGGCTACACCTTC. Translating it yields CASSLWRFGGYTF.

This chain joins TRBV25-1 and TRBJ1-6; unclear D gene. From germline, CDR1 is MGHDK and CDR2 SYGVNS. V shed 2 bases and J shed 0 bases, with 5 bases lying between them. The CDR3 length is 15 residues. The CDR3 protein is CASSEGSSYNSPLHF. CDR3 nucleotide sequence: TGTGCCAGCAGTGAAGGGAGCTCCTATAATTCACCCCTCCACTTT.

This chain joins TRBV7-9 and TRBJ1-4; D remains ambiguous. The germline V gene has CDR1 SEHNR and CDR2 FQNEAQ (reference sequence). The CDR3 runs to 14 residues. The V and J ends lost 3 bases and 7 bases respectively, with 12 bases between them. CDR3 amino acids: CASSLMEGVEKLFF. Written as DNA, the CDR3 is TGTGCCAGCAGCTTGATGGAGGGCGTTGAAAAACTGTTTTTT.

This chain joins TRBV5-4 and TRBJ2-1, with 7 bases that match TRBD2. The CDR3 contains 18 residues. CDR1 is SGHNT, CDR2 YYREEE, per germline (reference sequence). V trimming: 3 bases; J trimming: 4 bases; junction bases outside the gene matches: 16. The CDR3 sequence is CASSYQRGTPGLYNEQFF. Here the CDR3 DNA reads TGTGCCAGCAGCTATCAACGGGGAACCCCGGGACTATACAATGAGCAGTTCTTC.

The rearrangement uses TRBV23-1 and TRBJ1-5; a possible D gene is TRBD1 (5 bases). Being an ORF, TRBV23-1 has a function that is uncertain. The V end was cut by 10 bases, the J end by 0 bases, with 13 bases between. The length of the CDR3 is 14 residues. CDR3 DNA sequence: TGCGCCACCCCCGACAGAAATAGCAATCAGCCCCAGCATTTT. This translates into CATPDRNSNQPQHF.

This chain's CDR3 is CASSYSQSGGAEQYF. For the CDR3, the DNA is TGTGCCAGCAGTTACTCGCAATCCGGGGGGGCCGAGCAGTACTTC. The rearrangement links TRBV6-6 to TRBJ2-7; 8 bases map to TRBD2. The CDR3 sequence is 15 residues long. Germline V CDR1 and CDR2: MNHNY, SVGAGI (reference sequence). The ends lost 0 bases at V and 6 bases at J; junction bases unmatched: 7.

This rearrangement joins TRBV19 to TRBJ1-2, with 9 nucleotides matching TRBD1. J lost 4 bases, V lost 6 bases, and 6 bases had no gene match. CDR1 is LNHDA and CDR2 is SQIVND in the germline V gene (reference sequence). CDR3 length: 14 amino acids. CDR3 DNA sequence: TGTGCCAGTAGGGCACAGGGGGCGTCCTATGGCTACACCTTC. Encoded protein: CASRAQGASYGYTF.

V gene TRBV28 combines with J gene TRBJ1-2, with no clear D. The germline CDR1 and CDR2 sequences are MDHEN and SYDVKM. Trimming removed 5 bases at V and 4 bases at J, with 17 bases between. The CDR3 is 15 residues long. The CDR3 reads CASSIPRVGSYGYTF. The CDR3 nucleotides are TGTGCCAGCAGTATCCCTCGGGTGGGGAGCTATGGCTACACCTTC.